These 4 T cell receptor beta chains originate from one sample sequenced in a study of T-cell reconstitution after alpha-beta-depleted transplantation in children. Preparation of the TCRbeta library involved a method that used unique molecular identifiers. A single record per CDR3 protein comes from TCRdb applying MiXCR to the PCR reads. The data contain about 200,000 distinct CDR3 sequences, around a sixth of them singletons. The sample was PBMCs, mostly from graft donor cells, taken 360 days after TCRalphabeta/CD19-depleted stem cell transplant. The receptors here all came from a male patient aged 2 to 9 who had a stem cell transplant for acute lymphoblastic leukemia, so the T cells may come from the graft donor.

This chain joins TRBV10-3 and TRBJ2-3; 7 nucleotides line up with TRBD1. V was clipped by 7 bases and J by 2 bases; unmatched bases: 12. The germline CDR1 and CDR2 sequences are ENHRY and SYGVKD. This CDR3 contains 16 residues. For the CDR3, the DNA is TGTGCCATCAACACAGCGACAGGGCCCATCACAGATACGCAGTATTTT. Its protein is CAINTATGPITDTQYF.

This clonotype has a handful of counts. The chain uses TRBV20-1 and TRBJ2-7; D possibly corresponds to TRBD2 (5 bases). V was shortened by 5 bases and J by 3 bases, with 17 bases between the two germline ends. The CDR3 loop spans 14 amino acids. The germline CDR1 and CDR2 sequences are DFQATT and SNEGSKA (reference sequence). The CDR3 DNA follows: TGCAGTGCTTTCGACCTAGCCTCCCACTACGAGCAGTACTTC. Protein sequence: CSAFDLASHYEQYF.

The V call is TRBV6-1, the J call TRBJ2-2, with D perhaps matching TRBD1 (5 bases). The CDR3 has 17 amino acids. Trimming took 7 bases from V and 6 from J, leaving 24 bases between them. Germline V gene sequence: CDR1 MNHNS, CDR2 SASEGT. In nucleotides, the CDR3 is TGTGCCAGCAAATCACAGGAAGGAGATTCTAGGGCCGGGGAGCTGTTTTTT. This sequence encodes CASKSQEGDSRAGELFF.

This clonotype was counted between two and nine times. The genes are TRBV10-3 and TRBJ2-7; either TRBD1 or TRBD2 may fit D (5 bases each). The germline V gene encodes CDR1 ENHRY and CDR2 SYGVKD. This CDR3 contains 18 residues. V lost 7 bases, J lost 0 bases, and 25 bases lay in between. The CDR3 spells CAIKTDGATVSSSYEQYF. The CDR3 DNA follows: TGTGCCATCAAGACCGACGGGGCGACAGTTTCGAGCTCCTACGAGCAGTACTTC.